These 10 T cell receptor beta chains were all obtained from the same sample, sequenced in a study of blood T cell repertoires in COVID-19. Clones were read by immunoSEQ multiplex PCR, and TCRdb kept only the in-frame ones, dropping some. The sample holds fewer than 90,000 clones, around 75% seen once. The sequenced sample consisted of peripheral blood. The receptors derive from a man aged 70 or older with COVID-19, enrolled during active disease.

This chain links TRBV9 with TRBJ2-6, with D perhaps TRBD2 (5 bases). Trimming shortened V by 7 bases and J by 0 bases, and 11 bases separated the two germline ends. The length of the CDR3 is 15 residues. The V gene's germline CDR1 is SGDLS and CDR2 YYNGEE. The CDR3 coding sequence is TGTGCCAGCGAGGGCAGCAGCTCTGGGGCCAACGTCCTGACTTTC. Encoded protein: CASEGSSSGANVLTF.

The rearrangement joins TRBV2 to TRBJ1-1; D gene ambiguous. Germline CDR1 is SNHLY and CDR2 is FYNNEI. This CDR3 has 14 amino acids. Trimming shortened V by 7 bases and J by 1 base, and 13 bases separated the two germline ends. CDR3 nucleotide sequence: TGTGCCAGCACCAAGGAGTTCCAGAACACTGAAGCTTTCTTT. Translated, it gives CASTKEFQNTEAFF.

This clone was detected once. J is TRBJ1-5 and V is TRBV28; 8 bases match TRBD1. The germline CDR1 and CDR2 sequences are MDHEN and SYDVKM. The length of the CDR3 is 13 residues. V gave up 6 bases and J gave up 7 bases; unmatched junction bases: 5. The CDR3 spells CASRTGVRQPQHF. The CDR3 DNA is TGTGCCAGCAGGACAGGGGTTCGGCAGCCCCAGCATTTT.

The chain links TRBV18 to TRBJ2-5; D is undetermined. CDR3 length: 15 amino acids. V dropped 1 base and J dropped 0 bases, with 9 bases sitting between them. Germline lookup yields CDR1 KGHSH and CDR2 LQKENI. The CDR3 bases are TGTGCCAGCTCACCACGGCAGGTCTACCAAGAGACCCAGTACTTC. Translated, it gives CASSPRQVYQETQYF.

This chain links TRBV29-1 with TRBJ1-5; possibly TRBD1 for D (5 bases). CDR1 SQVTM and CDR2 ANQGSEA come from the germline V gene. Trimming took 4 bases from V and 4 from J, leaving 11 bases between them. The CDR3 spans 13 residues. This CDR3 reads CSVATGFNQPQHF. The CDR3 DNA reads as TGCAGCGTTGCCACAGGATTTAATCAGCCCCAGCATTTT.

The chain uses TRBV2 and TRBJ1-3, with D perhaps TRBD1 (6 bases). This CDR3 contains 15 residues. The germline V gene encodes CDR1 SNHLY and CDR2 FYNNEI. V was trimmed by 5 bases and J by 1 base, leaving 12 bases between them. In DNA, the CDR3 is TGTGCCAGCAGTCGACAGGTTCTATCTGGAAACACCATATATTTT. Translated, it gives CASSRQVLSGNTIYF.

The chain uses TRBV4-1 and TRBJ1-1, with unresolved D. The V end lost 2 bases, the J end lost 2 bases, and 12 bases lay between the germline ends. The CDR3 length is 15 residues. The germline V gene has CDR1 MGHRA and CDR2 YSYEKL. CDR3 nucleotide sequence: TGCGCCAGCAGCCAACAGTCCGTGCTTAACACTGAAGCTTTCTTT. The encoded protein is CASSQQSVLNTEAFF.

The chain couples TRBV28 to TRBJ1-2, with TRBD1 matching 10 bases. The length of the CDR3 is 16 residues. Germline V gene lookup returns CDR1 MDHEN and CDR2 SYDVKM. J gave up 4 bases and V 4 bases, and 9 bases lay outside the gene matches. The CDR3 loop is CASSSPGTGVGYGYTF. The CDR3 nucleotides read TGTGCCAGCAGTTCCCCCGGGACAGGGGTCGGCTATGGCTACACCTTC.

V usage is TRBV28 and J usage is TRBJ1-5; TRBD1 matches 8 bases. CDR1 is MDHEN and CDR2 is SYDVKM in the germline V gene. The CDR3 is 14 residues long. V shed 7 bases and J 5 bases; nucleotides not matched to a gene: 7. The CDR3, as DNA: TGTGCCAGCACCCGCGGGACAGGAGATCAGCCCCAGCATTTT. Translated: CASTRGTGDQPQHF.

The chain recombines TRBV4-2 with TRBJ1-1; 7 nucleotides match TRBD1. V shed 4 bases and J 2 bases; nucleotides not matched to a gene: 1. The CDR3 runs to 13 residues. Germline CDR1 is LGHNA and CDR2 is YNFKEQ. The DNA of the CDR3 is TGTGCCAGCAGCCGGGACAGCAACACTGAAGCTTTCTTT. Amino acids: CASSRDSNTEAFF.